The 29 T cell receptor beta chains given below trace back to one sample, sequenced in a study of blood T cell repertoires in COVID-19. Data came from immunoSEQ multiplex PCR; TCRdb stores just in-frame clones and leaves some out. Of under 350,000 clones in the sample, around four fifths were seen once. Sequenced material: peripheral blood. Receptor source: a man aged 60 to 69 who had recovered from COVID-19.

The CDR3 loop is CASSLGLAGAGGEQYF. CDR3 DNA sequence: TGCGCCAGCAGCTTGGGACTAGCGGGGGCCGGGGGTGAGCAGTACTTC. The chain uses TRBV5-1 and TRBJ2-7; 12 nucleotides match TRBD2. The CDR3 loop spans 16 amino acids. V was clipped by 0 bases and J by 7 bases; unmatched bases: 8. Germline V CDR1 and CDR2: SGHRS, YFSETQ.

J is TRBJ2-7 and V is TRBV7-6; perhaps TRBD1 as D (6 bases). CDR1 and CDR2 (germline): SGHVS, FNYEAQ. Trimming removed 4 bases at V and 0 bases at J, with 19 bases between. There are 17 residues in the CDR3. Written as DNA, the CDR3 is TGTGCCAGCAGCTCCCCCTTTCAGACAGGACGCTCCTACGAGCAGTACTTC. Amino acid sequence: CASSSPFQTGRSYEQYF.

The CDR3 DNA follows: TGCGCCAGCAGCTTGGAAGACGGGGACACTGAAGCTTTCTTT. Amino acid sequence: CASSLEDGDTEAFF. This rearrangement joins TRBV5-1 to TRBJ1-1; D ambiguous. Germline CDR1 and CDR2: SGHRS and YFSETQ. CDR3 length equals 14 residues. V was pared by 0 bases and J by 3 bases, with 9 bases between.

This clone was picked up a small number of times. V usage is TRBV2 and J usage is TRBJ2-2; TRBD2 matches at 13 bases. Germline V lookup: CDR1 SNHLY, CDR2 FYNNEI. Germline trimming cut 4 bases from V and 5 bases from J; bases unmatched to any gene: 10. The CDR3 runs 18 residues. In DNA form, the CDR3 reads TGTGCCAGCAGTGGTACAGGGACTAGCGGGATGTTTACCGGGGAGCTGTTTTTT. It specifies CASSGTGTSGMFTGELFF.

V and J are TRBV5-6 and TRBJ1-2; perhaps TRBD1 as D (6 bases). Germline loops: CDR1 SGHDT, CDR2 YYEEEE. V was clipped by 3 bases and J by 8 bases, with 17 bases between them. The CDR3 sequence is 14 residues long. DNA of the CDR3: TGTGCCAGCAGCTCCTGGGGGGGCAGTCGCGGCTACACCTTC. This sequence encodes CASSSWGGSRGYTF. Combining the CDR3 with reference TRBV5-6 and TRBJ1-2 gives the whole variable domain DAGVTQSPTHLIKTRGQQVTLRCSPKSGHDTVSWYQQALGQGPQFIFQYYEEEERQRGNFPDRFSGHQFPNYSSELNVNALLLGDSALYLCASSSWGGSRGYTFGSGTRLTVV.

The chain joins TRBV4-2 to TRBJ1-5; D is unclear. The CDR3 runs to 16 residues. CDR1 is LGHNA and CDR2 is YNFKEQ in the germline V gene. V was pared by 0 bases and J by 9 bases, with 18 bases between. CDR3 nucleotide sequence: TGTGCCAGCAGCCAAGATTATTCGGCAGGCGTACGGCCCCAGCATTTT. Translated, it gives CASSQDYSAGVRPQHF.

The CDR3 nucleotides read TGCAGCGTTTATAAGGGAGGGATGGCCGCCGGGGAGCTGTTTTTT. Translated, it gives CSVYKGGMAAGELFF. The rearrangement joins TRBV29-1 to TRBJ2-2, with 7 bases identical to TRBD2. The V and J ends lost 5 bases and 6 bases, in that order; junction bases with no gene match: 12. Germline V gene data show CDR1 as SQVTM and CDR2 as ANQGSEA. This CDR3 has 15 residues.

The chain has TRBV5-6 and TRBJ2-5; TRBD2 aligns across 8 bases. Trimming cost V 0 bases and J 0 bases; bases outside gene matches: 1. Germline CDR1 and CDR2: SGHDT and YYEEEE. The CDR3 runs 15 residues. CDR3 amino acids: CASSLGLANQETQYF. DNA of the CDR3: TGTGCCAGCAGCTTGGGACTAGCGAACCAAGAGACCCAGTACTTC.

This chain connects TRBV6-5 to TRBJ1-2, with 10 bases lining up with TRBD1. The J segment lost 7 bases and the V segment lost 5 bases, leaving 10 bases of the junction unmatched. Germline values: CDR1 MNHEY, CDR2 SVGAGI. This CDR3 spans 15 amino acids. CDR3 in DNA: TGTGCCAGCAGTATAAACGACAGGGGGCAGTCTGGCTACACCTTC. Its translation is CASSINDRGQSGYTF.

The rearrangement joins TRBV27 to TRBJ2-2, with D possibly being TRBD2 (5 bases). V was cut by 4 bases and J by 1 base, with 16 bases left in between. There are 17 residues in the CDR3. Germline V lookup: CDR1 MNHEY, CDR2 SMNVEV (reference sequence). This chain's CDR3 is CASSSLYREGNTGELFF. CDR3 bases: TGTGCCAGCAGTTCCCTTTATCGGGAAGGGAACACCGGGGAGCTGTTTTTT.

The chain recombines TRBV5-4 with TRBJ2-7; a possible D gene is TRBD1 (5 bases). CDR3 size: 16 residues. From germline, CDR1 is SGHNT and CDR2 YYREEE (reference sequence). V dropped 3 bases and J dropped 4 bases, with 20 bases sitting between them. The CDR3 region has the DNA TGTGCCAGCAGCTCAGGCCAAAGAGACAGAAGGTACGAGCAGTACTTC. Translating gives CASSSGQRDRRYEQYF.

The CDR3 DNA reads as TGCGCCAGCAGCTTCGGGGAGGGGGGACGGAGGAACGAGCAGTACTTC. Protein: CASSFGEGGRRNEQYF. The genes are TRBV5-1 and TRBJ2-7, with D possibly TRBD2 on 7 matching bases. Trimming took off 2 bases at V and 5 bases at J, with 20 bases between the two ends. Germline lookup yields CDR1 SGHRS and CDR2 YFSETQ. This CDR3 comprises 16 residues.

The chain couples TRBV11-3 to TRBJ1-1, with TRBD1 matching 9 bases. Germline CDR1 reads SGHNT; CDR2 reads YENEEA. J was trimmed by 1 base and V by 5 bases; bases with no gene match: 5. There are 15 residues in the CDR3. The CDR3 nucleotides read TGTGCCAGCAGCACTGGACAGGGGTCGAACACTGAAGCTTTCTTT. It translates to CASSTGQGSNTEAFF.

The CDR3 DNA reads TGTGCCAGTAGTTACGGGACAGGGGGTATCCAGCCCCAGCATTTT. Amino acids: CASSYGTGGIQPQHF. V usage is TRBV19 and J usage is TRBJ1-5; 11 positions match TRBD1. The length of the CDR3 is 15 residues. CDR1 LNHDA and CDR2 SQIVND come from the germline V gene (reference sequence). The V segment lost 5 bases and the J segment 7 bases; nucleotides outside the gene matches: 7. The whole variable domain, filled in from reference TRBV19 and TRBJ1-5, reads DGGITQSPKYLFRKEGQNVTLSCEQNLNHDAMYWYRQDPGQGLRLIYYSQIVNDFQKGDIAEGYSVSREKKESFPLTVTSAQKNPTAFYLCASSYGTGGIQPQHFGDGTRLSIL.

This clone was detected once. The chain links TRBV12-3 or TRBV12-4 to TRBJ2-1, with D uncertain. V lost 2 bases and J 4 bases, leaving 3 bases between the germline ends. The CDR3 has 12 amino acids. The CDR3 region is CASSLRYNEQFF. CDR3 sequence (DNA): TGTGCCAGCAGTTTACGTTACAATGAGCAGTTCTTC.

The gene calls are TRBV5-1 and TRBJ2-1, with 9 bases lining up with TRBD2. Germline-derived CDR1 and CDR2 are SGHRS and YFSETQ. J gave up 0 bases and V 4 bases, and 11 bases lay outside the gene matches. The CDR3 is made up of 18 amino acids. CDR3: CASSLPRLAVPSYNEQFF. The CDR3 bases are TGCGCCAGCAGCCTTCCGAGACTAGCGGTCCCCTCCTACAATGAGCAGTTCTTC.

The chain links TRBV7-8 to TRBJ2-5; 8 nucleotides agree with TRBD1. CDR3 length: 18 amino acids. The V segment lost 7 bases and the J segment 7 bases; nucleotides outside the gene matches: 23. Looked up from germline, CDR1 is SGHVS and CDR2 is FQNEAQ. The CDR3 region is CASNSLVSGGFSSGTQYF. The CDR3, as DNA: TGTGCCAGCAACTCCTTAGTGTCAGGGGGCTTCTCGAGCGGGACCCAGTACTTC. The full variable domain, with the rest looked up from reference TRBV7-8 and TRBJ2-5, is GAGVSQSPRYKVAKRGQDVALRCDPISGHVSLFWYQQALGQGPEFLTYFQNEAQLDKSGLPSDRFFAERPEGSVSTLKIQRTQQEDSAVYLCASNSLVSGGFSSGTQYFGPGTRLLVL.

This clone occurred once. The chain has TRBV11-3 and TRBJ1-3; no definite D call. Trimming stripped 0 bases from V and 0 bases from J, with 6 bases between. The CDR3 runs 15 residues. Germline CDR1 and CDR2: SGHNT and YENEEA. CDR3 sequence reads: CASSLDGSSGNTIYF. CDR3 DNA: TGTGCCAGCAGCTTAGACGGGAGCTCTGGAAACACCATATATTTT.

In DNA, the CDR3 is TGTGCCAGCAGCTTACGCGGGCCCCTTCTCACCTTC. This gives the protein CASSLRGPLLTF. The chain combines TRBV11-2 with TRBJ1-2; no definite D call. V lost 2 bases, J lost 13 bases, and 14 bases lay in between. Per germline, CDR1 SGHAT and CDR2 FQNNGV. This CDR3 spans 12 amino acids.

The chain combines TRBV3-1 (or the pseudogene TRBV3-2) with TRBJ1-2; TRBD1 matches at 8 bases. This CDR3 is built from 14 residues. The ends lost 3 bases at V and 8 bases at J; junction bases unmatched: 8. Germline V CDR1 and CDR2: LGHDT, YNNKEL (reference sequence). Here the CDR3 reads CASSQRQGAQGYTF. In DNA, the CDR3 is TGTGCCAGCAGCCAGAGGCAGGGGGCGCAGGGCTACACCTTC.

The CDR3 bases are TGTGCCAGCAGTTTAAGGTGGGGCAGCGGGCCAGATACGCAGTATTTT. Encoded protein: CASSLRWGSGPDTQYF. V gene TRBV27 combines with J gene TRBJ2-3; D is perhaps TRBD2 (6 bases). V was pared by 2 bases and J by 4 bases, with 16 bases between. The CDR3 is 16 amino acids. CDR1 is MNHEY, CDR2 SMNVEV, per germline (reference sequence).

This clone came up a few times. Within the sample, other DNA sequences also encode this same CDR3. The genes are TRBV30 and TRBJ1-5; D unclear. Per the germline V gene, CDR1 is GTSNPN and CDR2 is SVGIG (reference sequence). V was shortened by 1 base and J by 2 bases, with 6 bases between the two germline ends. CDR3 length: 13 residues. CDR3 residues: CAWSGTGNQPQHF. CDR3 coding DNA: TGTGCCTGGAGTGGAACGGGCAATCAGCCCCAGCATTTT.

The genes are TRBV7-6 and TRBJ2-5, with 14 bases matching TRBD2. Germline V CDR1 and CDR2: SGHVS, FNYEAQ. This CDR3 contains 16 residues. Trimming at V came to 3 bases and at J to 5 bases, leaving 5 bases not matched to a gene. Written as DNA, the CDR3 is TGTGCCAGCAGCTTGACTAGCGGGGGGGCCGGGGAGACCCAGTACTTC. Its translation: CASSLTSGGAGETQYF.

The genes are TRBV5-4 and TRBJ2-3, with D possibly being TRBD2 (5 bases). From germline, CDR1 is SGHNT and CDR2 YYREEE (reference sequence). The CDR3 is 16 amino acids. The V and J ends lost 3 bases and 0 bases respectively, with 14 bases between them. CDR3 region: CASSSMSGSSTDTQYF. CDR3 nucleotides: TGTGCCAGCAGCTCCATGTCGGGGAGCAGCACAGATACGCAGTATTTT.

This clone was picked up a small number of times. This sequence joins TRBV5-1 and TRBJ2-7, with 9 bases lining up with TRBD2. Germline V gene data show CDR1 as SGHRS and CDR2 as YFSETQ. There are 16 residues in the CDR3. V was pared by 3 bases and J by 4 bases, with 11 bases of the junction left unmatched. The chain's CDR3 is CASSSRSGRGGYEQYF. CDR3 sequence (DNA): TGCGCCAGCAGCTCCCGTAGCGGGAGAGGGGGATACGAGCAGTACTTC.

The CDR3 nucleotides read TGTGCCAGCAGCTACGGACTAGCGGGAGAGAGCTACAATGAGCAGTTCTTC. Its protein product is CASSYGLAGESYNEQFF. The chain combines TRBV11-3 with TRBJ2-1; 13 bases map to TRBD2. The CDR3 has 17 amino acids. The germline gives CDR1 SGHNT, CDR2 YENEEA. V dropped 4 bases and J dropped 3; count of bases not matched to a gene: 6.

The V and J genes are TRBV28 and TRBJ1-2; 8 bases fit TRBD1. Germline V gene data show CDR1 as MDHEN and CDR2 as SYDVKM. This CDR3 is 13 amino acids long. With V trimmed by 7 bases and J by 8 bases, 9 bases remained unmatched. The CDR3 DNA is TGTGCCAGCACCCCTCGCAGGGGGCGGGGCTACACCTTC. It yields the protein CASTPRRGRGYTF.

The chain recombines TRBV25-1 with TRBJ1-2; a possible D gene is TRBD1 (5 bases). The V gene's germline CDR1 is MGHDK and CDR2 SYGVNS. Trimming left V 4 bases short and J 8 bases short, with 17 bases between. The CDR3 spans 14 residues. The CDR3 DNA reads TGTGCCAGCAGTGGCCTCGGAGGGGCGGGAGGCTACACCTTC. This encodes CASSGLGGAGGYTF.

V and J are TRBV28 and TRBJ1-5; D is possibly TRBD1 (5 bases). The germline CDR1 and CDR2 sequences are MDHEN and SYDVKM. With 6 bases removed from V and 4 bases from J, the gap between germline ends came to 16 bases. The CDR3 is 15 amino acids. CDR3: CASSPHGGKNQPQHF. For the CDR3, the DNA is TGTGCCAGCAGCCCACATGGGGGGAAAAATCAGCCCCAGCATTTT. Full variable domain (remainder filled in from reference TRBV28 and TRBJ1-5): DVKVTQSSRYLVKRTGEKVFLECVQDMDHENMFWYRQDPGLGLRLIYFSYDVKMKEKGDIPEGYSVSREKKERFSLILESASTNQTSMYLCASSPHGGKNQPQHFGDGTRLSIL.